This T cell receptor beta chain was identified in a study of T-cell reconstitution after alpha-beta-depleted transplantation in children. Unique molecular identifiers were incorporated during preparation of the TCRbeta library. TCRdb recomputed calls from the PCR reads with MiXCR, one row per CDR3 protein. The sample lists 200,000 to 250,000 distinct CDR3 sequences, 12% occurring once. The germline CDR1 and CDR2 sequences are LGHDT and YNNKEL (reference sequence). The CDR3 covers 14 residues. Trimming took off 1 base at V and 5 bases at J, with 9 bases between the two ends. The receptor was derived from a human donor who donated a stem cell graft to a child with acute lymphoblastic leukemia. The sample consisted of PBMCs from the stem cell graft donor, taken from the stem cell graft. This rearrangement joins TRBV3-1 to TRBJ1-5; no definite D call. CDR3 amino acids: CASSQGTVDQPQHF. Written as DNA, the CDR3 is TGTGCCAGCAGCCAAGGGACTGTTGATCAGCCCCAGCATTTT.